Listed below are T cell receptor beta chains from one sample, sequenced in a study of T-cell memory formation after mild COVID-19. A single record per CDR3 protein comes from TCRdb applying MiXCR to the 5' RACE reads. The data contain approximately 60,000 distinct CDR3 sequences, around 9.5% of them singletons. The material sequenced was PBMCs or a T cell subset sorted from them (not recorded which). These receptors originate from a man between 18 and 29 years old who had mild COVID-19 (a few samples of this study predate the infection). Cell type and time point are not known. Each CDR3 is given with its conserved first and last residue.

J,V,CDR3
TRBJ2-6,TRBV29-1,CSVGTGNGANVLTF
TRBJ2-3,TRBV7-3,CASSLKGEGVGAGRQYF
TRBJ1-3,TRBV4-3,CASSQDSTNSGNTIYF
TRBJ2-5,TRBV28,CASRTGTVKTQYF
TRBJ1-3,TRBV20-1,CSAARGGGNTIYF
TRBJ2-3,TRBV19,CASSQGVPTDTQYF
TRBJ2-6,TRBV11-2,CASSSTGYPSGANVLTF
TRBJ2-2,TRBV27,CASSPRQGARTGELFF
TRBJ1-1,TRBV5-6,CASSLAHLNTEAFF
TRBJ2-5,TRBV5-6,CASSPWLTTQETQYF
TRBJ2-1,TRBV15,CATSRERLAPNEQFF
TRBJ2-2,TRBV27,CASRERGQGTISPELFF
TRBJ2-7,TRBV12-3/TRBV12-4,CASSLRPYEQYF
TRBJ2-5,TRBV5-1,CASSVGTGQETQYF
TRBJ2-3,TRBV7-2,CASRTPTDTQYF
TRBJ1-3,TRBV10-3,CAISFNRAVDGNTIYF
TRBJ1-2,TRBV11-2,CASSLEGNYGYTF
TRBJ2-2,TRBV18,CASSPPIGAANTGELFF
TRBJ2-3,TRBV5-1,CASSLVRGRLTTDTQYF
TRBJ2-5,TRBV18,CASSPLYRRRSGGSQETQYF
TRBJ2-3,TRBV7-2,CASSLGTSGYTDTQYF
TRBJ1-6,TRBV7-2,CASSGTSQGAAGSPLHF
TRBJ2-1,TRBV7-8,CASSFSGVGEQFF
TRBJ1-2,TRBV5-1,CASSFSAGGVDGYTF
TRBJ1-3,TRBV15,CATSRGARRQGGNTIYF
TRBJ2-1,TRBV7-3,CASSLLAASNEQFF
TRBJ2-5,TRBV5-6,CASSFLTGGFQETQYF
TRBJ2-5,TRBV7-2,CASSPRATEETQYF
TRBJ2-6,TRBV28,CASSFDSGFSGANVLTF
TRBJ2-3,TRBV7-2,CASSPGGSDTQYF
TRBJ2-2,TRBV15,CATSRVGPFPGELFF
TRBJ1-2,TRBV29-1,CSVDLASTNYGYTF
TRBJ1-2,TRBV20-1,CSEGHLYGYTF
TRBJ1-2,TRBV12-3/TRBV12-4,CASSLAGRNFYGYTF
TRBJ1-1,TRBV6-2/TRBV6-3,CASSAPGALNTEAFF
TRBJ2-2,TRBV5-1,CASSLRQGTTGELFF
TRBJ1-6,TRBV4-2,CASSRRQGSSPLHF
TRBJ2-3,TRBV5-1,CASSLARGGIDTQYF